These 27 T cell receptor beta chains came from one sample sequenced in a study of T cells after somatic rescue of genetic block. Sequencing used immunoSEQ multiplex PCR; TCRdb keeps in-frame clones, though not all of them. This sample carries 68,000 or so clones, about 90% of them seen once, and the ten largest clones take over 2.5%. Sequenced input: peripheral blood mononuclear cells (PBMCs). These receptors were collected from a middle-aged man.

The chain uses TRBV5-3 and TRBJ1-1, with D unresolved. TRBV5-3 is sorted into the ORF group, with uncertain function. This CDR3 is built from 19 residues. V was pared by 3 bases and J by 1 base, with 25 bases between. Written as DNA, the CDR3 is TGTGCCAGAAGCTCAGGTTCCCTGGAAAAGCGAAGACCGAACACTGAAGCTTTCTTT. Amino acids: CARSSGSLEKRRPNTEAFF.

J is TRBJ2-3 and V is TRBV2; D not certain. The CDR3 is 12 amino acids. With 2 bases removed from V and 2 bases from J, the gap between germline ends came to 2 bases. Germline lookup yields CDR1 SNHLY and CDR2 FYNNEI. CDR3: CASSEYTDTQYF. CDR3 nucleotides: TGTGCCAGCAGTGAATACACAGATACGCAGTATTTT.

The rearrangement uses TRBV27 and TRBJ1-6; 7 bases map to TRBD1. Germline V lookup: CDR1 MNHEY, CDR2 SMNVEV (reference sequence). The CDR3 loop spans 12 amino acids. The V gene end was trimmed by 6 bases and the J gene end by 7 bases; junction bases not matched to a gene: 0. In DNA form, the CDR3 reads TGTGCCAGCAGGACAGGGAATTCACCCCTCCACTTT. Its protein is CASRTGNSPLHF.

The CDR3 DNA sequence: TGTGCCAGCAGTGCACAGGGGCCCCTCTCTGGGGCCAACGTCCTGACTTTC. As protein: CASSAQGPLSGANVLTF. The rearrangement uses TRBV2 and TRBJ2-6, with 7 bases fitting TRBD1. The junction had 6 bases not matched to a gene; V was cut back by 4 bases and J by 0 bases. Germline V lookup: CDR1 SNHLY, CDR2 FYNNEI. The CDR3 runs to 17 residues.

The genes are TRBV5-5 and TRBJ2-7; unclear D gene. Germline V gene sequence: CDR1 SGHKS, CDR2 YYEKEE (reference sequence). V was trimmed by 0 bases and J by 5 bases, leaving 12 bases between them. This CDR3 is built from 14 residues. CDR3 bases: TGTGCCAGCAGCTTGGTATCCAGGCCCCACGAGCAGTACTTC. This sequence encodes CASSLVSRPHEQYF.

The rearrangement joins TRBV5-5 to TRBJ1-5, with D tentatively TRBD1 (5 bases). Germline V gene sequence: CDR1 SGHKS, CDR2 YYEKEE (reference sequence). V gave up 2 bases and J gave up 0 bases, with 15 bases separating them. This CDR3 spans 17 amino acids. This CDR3 is CASSFDLGVYSNQPQHF. The CDR3 DNA reads TGTGCCAGCAGCTTTGATTTAGGGGTTTATAGCAATCAGCCCCAGCATTTT.

The chain carries TRBV7-2 and TRBJ2-2; 12 bases fit TRBD2. The CDR3 loop spans 17 amino acids. Germline V gives CDR1 SGHTA, CDR2 FQGNSA. V trimming: 5 bases; J trimming: 4 bases; junction bases outside the gene matches: 8. DNA of the CDR3: TGTGCCAGCAGCCCAACACCGGGACTAGCGGGCACCGGGGAGCTGTTTTTT. Protein: CASSPTPGLAGTGELFF.

This chain links TRBV2 with TRBJ2-4; 11 bases align to TRBD2. Germline V gene lookup returns CDR1 SNHLY and CDR2 FYNNEI. The trim removed 0 bases at V and 1 base at J, leaving 11 bases unmatched. The CDR3 is made up of 20 amino acids. CDR3 nucleotides: TGTGCCAGCAGTGAAGCCCTTAGCGGGGGGGCGAAGATCGCCAAAAACATTCAGTACTTC. It translates to CASSEALSGGAKIAKNIQYF.

The rearrangement joins TRBV11-2 to TRBJ2-2; TRBD2 might be the D (5 bases). Germline lookup yields CDR1 SGHAT and CDR2 FQNNGV. The CDR3 totals 15 residues. V gave up 6 bases and J gave up 5 bases, with 16 bases separating them. The CDR3 sequence is CASRTGFRNTGELFF. The CDR3 bases are TGTGCCAGCAGAACGGGGTTCCGGAATACCGGGGAGCTGTTTTTT.

In its sample, this clone was seen a few times. V usage is TRBV2 and J usage is TRBJ1-5; weak D call: TRBD1 (5 bases). Germline values: CDR1 SNHLY, CDR2 FYNNEI. The CDR3 is made up of 16 amino acids. V was clipped by 3 bases and J by 3 bases, with 15 bases between them. In DNA, the CDR3 is TGTGCCAGCAGTGACGTGGGGGACCCGATCAATCAGCCCCAGCATTTT. This encodes CASSDVGDPINQPQHF.

This clone appeared a single time. The chain uses TRBV18 and TRBJ1-1; the match to TRBD1 covers 8 bases. The V gene's germline CDR1 is KGHSH and CDR2 LQKENI. There are 12 residues in the CDR3. J gave up 13 bases and V 4 bases, and 8 bases lay outside the gene matches. CDR3 DNA: TGTGCCAGCTCACAGGACAGGGAGGTCGATTTCTTT. This translates into CASSQDREVDFF.

This rearrangement joins TRBV5-6 to TRBJ1-2, with TRBD1 identical over 7 bases. V lost 6 bases, J lost 5 bases, and 13 bases stayed unmatched. The length of the CDR3 is 15 residues. Germline V gene sequence: CDR1 SGHDT, CDR2 YYEEEE. CDR3 in amino acids: CASTPHSTGRYGYTF. CDR3 sequence (DNA): TGTGCCAGCACTCCGCACTCGACAGGGAGGTATGGCTACACCTTC.

V usage is TRBV6-1 and J usage is TRBJ2-3; tentative D call: TRBD1 (5 bases). The CDR3 is 14 residues long. Germline CDR1 reads MNHNS; CDR2 reads SASEGT. Between the trimmed V and J ends, which lost 8 bases and 0 bases, there was a span of 12 bases. The CDR3 loop is CASAGITSTDTQYF. The CDR3 nucleotides read TGTGCCAGCGCAGGGATCACTAGCACAGATACGCAGTATTTT.

This clone is a singleton in its sample. The chain has TRBV7-6 and TRBJ2-7; the match to TRBD2 covers 9 bases. The CDR3 covers 15 residues. Losses at the gene ends were 1 base for V and 0 bases for J; bases not matched to a gene: 1. The germline V gene encodes CDR1 SGHVS and CDR2 FNYEAQ. CDR3 region: CASSLGGGGSYEQYF. CDR3 DNA: TGTGCCAGCAGCTTAGGCGGGGGGGGCTCCTACGAGCAGTACTTC.

The rearrangement joins TRBV19 to TRBJ2-7, with TRBD2 matching over 8 bases. Germline trimming cut 3 bases from V and 2 bases from J; bases unmatched to any gene: 3. The CDR3 totals 14 residues. CDR1 is LNHDA, CDR2 SQIVND, per germline (reference sequence). CDR3: CASSMAGGAYEQYF. CDR3 DNA sequence: TGTGCCAGTAGTATGGCGGGAGGCGCCTACGAGCAGTACTTC.

This clone has a single count. The chain employs TRBV9 and TRBJ1-1; 7 bases match TRBD1. The CDR3 covers 16 residues. V lost 0 bases to trimming and J lost 2 bases; unmatched junction nucleotides: 7. Germline V CDR1 and CDR2: SGDLS, YYNGEE. The CDR3 bases are TGTGCCAGCAGCGTAGCCTCAGGAGGGGGCAACACTGAAGCTTTCTTT. Translation gives CASSVASGGGNTEAFF.

This CDR3 reads CASSQSSSSNQPQHF. Written as DNA, the CDR3 is TGCGCCAGCAGCCAAAGTTCCTCTAGCAATCAGCCCCAGCATTTT. The genes are TRBV4-1 and TRBJ1-5; D is unclear. The CDR3 is 15 residues long. V was trimmed by 2 bases and J by 0 bases, leaving 8 bases between them. Germline loops: CDR1 MGHRA, CDR2 YSYEKL.

The chain is built from TRBV25-1 and TRBJ1-1, with 7 bases fitting TRBD1. CDR3 size: 13 residues. V lost 6 bases, J lost 1 base, and 2 bases stayed unmatched. Germline V CDR1 and CDR2: MGHDK, SYGVNS. CDR3 protein: CASRQGPNTEAFF. In nucleotides, the CDR3 is TGTGCCAGCAGACAGGGGCCGAACACTGAAGCTTTCTTT.

This sequence joins TRBV4-1 and TRBJ2-1; D not certain. CDR1 and CDR2 from the germline V gene are MGHRA and YSYEKL. V was clipped by 2 bases and J by 0 bases, with 11 bases between them. The CDR3 is 16 residues long. DNA of the CDR3: TGCGCCAGCAGCCAACCAGCCCGGAGCTCCTACAATGAGCAGTTCTTC. It yields the protein CASSQPARSSYNEQFF.

The chain carries TRBV11-2 and TRBJ2-1; TRBD2 matches at 11 bases. CDR3 length: 15 amino acids. Germline CDR1 SGHAT, CDR2 FQNNGV. The V segment lost 5 bases and the J segment 3 bases; nucleotides outside the gene matches: 3. The CDR3 reads CASSPGLADYNEQFF. The CDR3 DNA reads TGTGCCAGCAGCCCGGGACTAGCGGACTACAATGAGCAGTTCTTC.

The CDR3 DNA sequence: TGTGCCAGCAACTCGCGGGCGGACCTCCCTGGGGAGCAGTACTTC. Its protein product is CASNSRADLPGEQYF. V usage is TRBV28 and J usage is TRBJ2-7, with a possible D match to TRBD2 (5 bases). This CDR3 region has 15 residues. V shed 7 bases and J shed 7 bases, with 23 bases lying between them. CDR1 MDHEN and CDR2 SYDVKM come from the germline V gene. The full variable domain, in which reference TRBV28 and TRBJ2-7 provide the parts outside the CDR3, is DVKVTQSSRYLVKRTGEKVFLECVQDMDHENMFWYRQDPGLGLRLIYFSYDVKMKEKGDIPEGYSVSREKKERFSLILESASTNQTSMYLCASNSRADLPGEQYFGPGTRLTVT.

The chain is built from TRBV10-1 and TRBJ2-5; 8 positions match TRBD1. The J call could be wrong; TRBJ2-7 is a better fit for the DNA end. The CDR3 length is 15 residues. Germline V CDR1 and CDR2: WNHNN, SYGVQD (reference sequence). DNA for the CDR3: TGCGCCAGCAGTGCGAGACGACAGGGGAGCTACGAGCAGTACTTC. Its protein product is CASSARRQGSYEQYF.

V usage is TRBV6-5 and J usage is TRBJ2-7; D not resolved. Germline V gene lookup returns CDR1 MNHEY and CDR2 SVGAGI. V dropped 5 bases and J dropped 1 base, with 12 bases sitting between them. The CDR3 is made up of 14 amino acids. CDR3 DNA sequence: TGTGCCAGCAGTCCCCGCGGCTCTTCCTACGAGCAGTACTTC. Encoded protein: CASSPRGSSYEQYF.

The chain joins TRBV6-1 to TRBJ2-3; D is possibly TRBD1 (5 bases). V was shortened by 3 bases and J by 1 base, with 11 bases between the two germline ends. From germline, CDR1 is MNHNS and CDR2 SASEGT. This CDR3 is 15 amino acids long. The CDR3 sequence: CASSEVVRGTDTQYF. The CDR3 nucleotides are TGTGCCAGCAGTGAGGTGGTCAGGGGCACAGATACGCAGTATTTT.

The J gene is TRBJ1-1, the V gene TRBV10-2, with D unclear. CDR3 size: 14 residues. Germline assignment: CDR1 WSHSY and CDR2 SAAADI. Trimming left V 2 bases short and J 0 bases short, with 7 bases between. The CDR3 DNA reads as TGCGCCAGCAGTGAGCTACGACTGAACACTGAAGCTTTCTTT. Translated, it gives CASSELRLNTEAFF.

The genes are TRBV19 and TRBJ1-5; D uncertain. Germline loops: CDR1 LNHDA, CDR2 SQIVND (reference sequence). V was cut by 7 bases and J by 1 base, with 8 bases left in between. The CDR3 consists of 13 residues. CDR3 coding DNA: TGTGCCAGTAAGGGCCCGAGCAATCAGCCCCAGCATTTT. Its translation is CASKGPSNQPQHF.

The chain links TRBV9 to TRBJ1-4; 11 nucleotides line up with TRBD1. The CDR3 contains 15 residues. The V and J ends lost 0 bases and 7 bases, in that order; junction bases with no gene match: 2. CDR1 SGDLS and CDR2 YYNGEE come from the germline V gene. The CDR3 coding sequence is TGTGCCAGCAGCGTAGCTGGGACAGGGGGTGAAAAACTGTTTTTT. Encoded protein: CASSVAGTGGEKLFF.